This T cell receptor beta chain was captured by sequencing in a study of T cells after yellow fever vaccination. Study results and caveats: FACS-sorted repertoires could contain abundant clonotypes contaminating from the bulk population. A secondary response was less intense yet reached its peak sooner, at day 5 versus 15. Reappearance after the booster was seen for most primary-vaccination clones, at approximately 97% CD4 and about 90% CD8.

Researchers made TCR cDNA using 5'RACE template switching, and this step added a universal primer site and UMIs. TCRdb called the 5' RACE reads again in MiXCR, with one record for every CDR3 protein. Altogether a few hundred thousand distinct CDR3 sequences are present, under 5% being singletons, with the ten largest covering roughly 24%. The CDR3 totals 15 residues. V lost 6 bases to trimming and J lost 4 bases; unmatched junction nucleotides: 8. This clonotype was observed many times. Its antigen is still unknown. This clonotype originated in a young man who received the YFV17D yellow fever vaccine. The sample here was PBMCs, taken 5 days after the yellow fever booster vaccination. V is TRBV12-3 or TRBV12-4 and J is TRBJ1-5; 8 nucleotides align to TRBD1. CDR3 bases: TGTGCCAGCAGCACGGACAGGGAGAGTAATCAGCCCCAGCATTTT. It yields the protein CASSTDRESNQPQHF.